Listed below are T cell receptor beta chains from one sample, sequenced in a study of control samples from healthy donors and cancer patients. Libraries were prepared by immunoSEQ multiplex PCR; TCRdb keeps only in-frame clonotypes and omits some of them. The sample yields about 100,000 clones, under 95% seen once. The sequenced material came from blood. These receptors originate from a woman between 18 and 29 years old in good health. The CDR3 runs from the conserved cysteine through the conserved F or W. The order of the fields is V gene, clone size, D gene, J gene, CDR3 DNA, CDR3 protein. A D gene is named only where the DNA matches it firmly. Not all rows give a size; the values are once, few, many and, for expanded clones, a class.

V: TRBV6-5; size: NA; D: NA; J: TRBJ1-5; DNA: TGTGCCAGCACCACCAATCAGCCCCAGCATTTT; CDR3: CASTTNQPQHF
V: TRBV4-1; size: once; D: NA; J: TRBJ2-7; DNA: TGCGCCAGCAGCCAAACGGGACGCCCTGGCGAGCAGTACTTC; CDR3: CASSQTGRPGEQYF
V: TRBV5-4; size: NA; D: NA; J: TRBJ1-2; DNA: TGTGCCAGCAGCTTTGCCATGATCCCCTCCTATGGCTACACCTTC; CDR3: CASSFAMIPSYGYTF
V: TRBV3-1/TRBV3-2; size: NA; D: NA; J: TRBJ1-6; DNA: TGTGCCAGCAGCCAGGTGACAGGCAGCTCCTATAATTCACCCCTCCACTTT; CDR3: CASSQVTGSSYNSPLHF
V: TRBV15; size: NA; D: TRBD1; J: TRBJ1-3; DNA: TGTGCCACCAGCAGAGATATGGGGACAGCCTCTGGAAACACCATATATTTT; CDR3: CATSRDMGTASGNTIYF
V: TRBV7-2; size: NA; D: TRBD2; J: TRBJ2-1; DNA: TGTGCCAGCAGCTTAGCAATCCCAGCGGGAGCTTTCGATGAGCAGTTCTTC; CDR3: CASSLAIPAGAFDEQFF
V: TRBV6-6; size: NA; D: NA; J: TRBJ1-2; DNA: TGTGCCAGCAGCCCCCTCCACGCGTATGGCTACACCTTC; CDR3: CASSPLHAYGYTF
V: TRBV14; size: NA; D: TRBD2; J: TRBJ2-2; DNA: TGTGCCAGCACCGGAGCGGGGCGAAACACCGGGGAGCTGTTTTTT; CDR3: CASTGAGRNTGELFF
V: TRBV11-3; size: NA; D: NA; J: TRBJ2-1; DNA: TGTGCCAGCAGCCCTGACGGTTACAATGAGCAGTTCTTC; CDR3: CASSPDGYNEQFF
V: TRBV4-2; size: NA; D: TRBD1; J: TRBJ1-2; DNA: TGTGCCAGCAGCCACGACAGGGTGGGCTATGGCTACACCTTC; CDR3: CASSHDRVGYGYTF
V: TRBV25-1; size: NA; D: NA; J: TRBJ2-2; DNA: TGTGCCAGCGCCTCTACCAGACCTCGAACCGGGGAGCTGTTTTTT; CDR3: CASASTRPRTGELFF
V: TRBV24-1; size: NA; D: NA; J: TRBJ1-2; DNA: TGTGCCACCAGTGATTTGCTTGGCTACACCTTC; CDR3: CATSDLLGYTF
V: TRBV19; size: NA; D: TRBD1; J: TRBJ1-5; DNA: TGTGCCAGTAGTCCCGGGACAGGAGCTCGCCCCCAGCATTTT; CDR3: CASSPGTGARPQHF
V: TRBV5-4; size: NA; D: NA; J: TRBJ2-3; DNA: TGTGCCAGCAGCGCGACCGGGTTGCACACAGATACGCAGTATTTT; CDR3: CASSATGLHTDTQYF
V: TRBV19; size: NA; D: TRBD2; J: TRBJ2-7; DNA: TGTGCCAGTAGTATTACCACGGGACTAGCGGGAGCCGAGCAGTACTTC; CDR3: CASSITTGLAGAEQYF
V: TRBV24-1; size: NA; D: NA; J: TRBJ2-3; DNA: TGTGCCACAGCGATCGGGAGCAAGGGGACGCAGTATTTT; CDR3: CATAIGSKGTQYF
V: TRBV28; size: NA; D: NA; J: TRBJ2-3; DNA: TGTGCCAGCAGTTTATTCTCCACAGATACGCAGTATTTT; CDR3: CASSLFSTDTQYF
V: TRBV24-1; size: NA; D: TRBD1; J: TRBJ2-1; DNA: TGTGCCACCAGTGATTTGGGGACAGCACATGAGCAGTTCTTC; CDR3: CATSDLGTAHEQFF
V: TRBV5-1; size: NA; D: NA; J: TRBJ1-2; DNA: TGCGCCAGCAGCGCGGACTTGGGAGGCTATGGCTACACCTTC; CDR3: CASSADLGGYGYTF
V: TRBV11-2; size: NA; D: NA; J: TRBJ1-4; DNA: TGTGCCAGCAGCTTAGGGTACTGGGGGGAGGATGAAAAACTGTTTTTT; CDR3: CASSLGYWGEDEKLFF
V: TRBV2; size: NA; D: TRBD2; J: TRBJ2-5; DNA: TGTGCCAGCAGCCCCGGGACTACTTCGCAAGAGACCCAGTACTTC; CDR3: CASSPGTTSQETQYF
V: TRBV10-3; size: NA; D: TRBD1; J: TRBJ2-1; DNA: TGTGCCATCAGTGACCAAGGACAGGGCAGAAATGAGCAGTTCTTC; CDR3: CAISDQGQGRNEQFF
V: TRBV27; size: NA; D: NA; J: TRBJ2-7; DNA: TGTGCCAGCAGTCCACAGGGCTACGAGCAGTACTTC; CDR3: CASSPQGYEQYF
V: TRBV24-1; size: NA; D: TRBD2; J: TRBJ2-3; DNA: TGTGCCACCGGACTAGCGGGGGGCAGCACAGATACGCAGTATTTT; CDR3: CATGLAGGSTDTQYF
V: TRBV20-1; size: once; D: NA; J: TRBJ1-5; DNA: TGCAGTGCTAGTATGGCGCGGCAGGGAGGTCTGGCTGGCAATCAGCCCCAGCATTTT; CDR3: CSASMARQGGLAGNQPQHF
V: TRBV30; size: NA; D: NA; J: TRBJ1-2; DNA: TGTGCCCTACAAGGTGCTGGCTACACCTTC; CDR3: CALQGAGYTF
V: TRBV30; size: NA; D: NA; J: TRBJ2-3; DNA: TGTGCCTGGAGTGTAGCGTTCAGCACAGATACGCAGTATTTT; CDR3: CAWSVAFSTDTQYF
V: TRBV4-2; size: NA; D: TRBD1; J: TRBJ2-4; DNA: TGTGCCAGCAGCCAAGAGGCACCGGGACAGGGGCTGTTACAAGCCAAAAACATTCAGTACTTC; CDR3: CASSQEAPGQGLLQAKNIQYF
V: TRBV15; size: NA; D: NA; J: TRBJ1-2; DNA: TGTGCCACCAGCAGAGTGGGCGGGGGCTTACGCTATGGCTACACCTTC; CDR3: CATSRVGGGLRYGYTF
V: TRBV24-1; size: NA; D: TRBD2; J: TRBJ2-1; DNA: TGTGCCACCAGTGATCCACTAGCGGGAGGAACCAATGAGCAGTTCTTC; CDR3: CATSDPLAGGTNEQFF
V: TRBV3-1/TRBV3-2; size: NA; D: NA; J: TRBJ2-3; DNA: TGTGCCAGCAGCAGAGACAGCCGCACAGATACGCAGTATTTT; CDR3: CASSRDSRTDTQYF
V: TRBV9; size: once; D: NA; J: TRBJ1-1; DNA: TGTGCCAGCAGCGTAGGATGGGGCGTCGCTGAAGCTTTCTTT; CDR3: CASSVGWGVAEAFF
V: TRBV5-1; size: NA; D: NA; J: TRBJ2-5; DNA: TGCGCCAGCAGCTTATGGGGGGGGGCCGGAGAGACCCAGTACTTC; CDR3: CASSLWGGAGETQYF
V: TRBV5-4; size: NA; D: TRBD1; J: TRBJ2-3; DNA: TGTGCCAGCAGCTCACCGGGACAGGCAACAGATACGCAGTATTTT; CDR3: CASSSPGQATDTQYF
V: TRBV2; size: once; D: NA; J: TRBJ2-1; DNA: TGTGCCAGCAGCGATAGTACAAGCTCCTACAATGAGCAGTTCTTC; CDR3: CASSDSTSSYNEQFF
V: TRBV12-3/TRBV12-4; size: NA; D: NA; J: TRBJ2-1; DNA: TGTGCCAGCAGTTGGGGAATCTACAATGAGCAGTTCTTC; CDR3: CASSWGIYNEQFF
V: TRBV3-1/TRBV3-2; size: once; D: NA; J: TRBJ1-1; DNA: TGTGCCAGCAGCCAAGAGATGTCCGGGACAATCAAGAGGGACACTGAAGCTTTCTTT; CDR3: CASSQEMSGTIKRDTEAFF
V: TRBV16; size: once; D: NA; J: TRBJ1-5; DNA: TGTGCCAGCAGCCCCCTCGGGTATAGCAATCAGCCCCAGCATTTT; CDR3: CASSPLGYSNQPQHF
V: TRBV2; size: NA; D: TRBD2; J: TRBJ2-3; DNA: TGTGCCAGCAGCGCGCGGGGGGCAAGAGCAGATACGCAGTATTTT; CDR3: CASSARGARADTQYF
V: TRBV7-2; size: NA; D: NA; J: TRBJ2-7; DNA: TGTGCCAGCAGACGAACCGGGCTTTCCTACGAGCAGTACTTC; CDR3: CASRRTGLSYEQYF
V: TRBV6-5; size: NA; D: NA; J: TRBJ1-2; DNA: TGTGCCAGCAGTTACTTGGGGGCCAGTGGCTACACCTTC; CDR3: CASSYLGASGYTF
V: TRBV7-9; size: NA; D: TRBD1; J: TRBJ1-2; DNA: TGTGCCAGCAGACCGGGACAGAATTTGTATGGCTACACCTTC; CDR3: CASRPGQNLYGYTF
V: TRBV19; size: NA; D: NA; J: TRBJ2-3; DNA: TGTGCCAGTAGTATTGGGGGGGCCCGCCTTGATACGCAGTATTTT; CDR3: CASSIGGARLDTQYF
V: TRBV3-1/TRBV3-2; size: NA; D: NA; J: TRBJ1-5; DNA: TGTGCCAGCAGCCAAGCGGCGGGCAGGCGTTCTAGCAATCAGCCCCAGCATTTT; CDR3: CASSQAAGRRSSNQPQHF
V: TRBV6-1; size: NA; D: TRBD1; J: TRBJ2-7; DNA: TGTGCCAGCAGTGAAGCGATGTTGACAGGGTGCTTCTTC; CDR3: CASSEAMLTGCFF
V: TRBV30; size: NA; D: TRBD1; J: TRBJ2-7; DNA: TGTGCCTGGAGTGAAAGCAGCGGAACCATACCACAGGGGGGCGAGCAGTACTTC; CDR3: CAWSESSGTIPQGGEQYF
V: TRBV11-2; size: NA; D: TRBD2; J: TRBJ2-2; DNA: TGTGCCAGCAGCCCCATCCTGACGCAGCGGGGGGGGGACACCGGGGAGCTGTTTTTT; CDR3: CASSPILTQRGGDTGELFF
V: TRBV13; size: once; D: TRBD1; J: TRBJ1-3; DNA: TGTGCCAGCAGCATCCGGGACAGGGGAGACAGCTCTGGAAACACCATATATTTT; CDR3: CASSIRDRGDSSGNTIYF
V: TRBV11-3; size: NA; D: TRBD2; J: TRBJ2-3; DNA: TGTGCCAGCAGCTTAGGTGGCGGGAGAGGTATGGATACGCAGTATTTT; CDR3: CASSLGGGRGMDTQYF
V: TRBV9; size: NA; D: TRBD1; J: TRBJ2-3; DNA: TGTGCCAGCAGCACCGGGACAGGGGGTTCAGATACGCAGTATTTT; CDR3: CASSTGTGGSDTQYF
V: TRBV21-1; size: NA; D: NA; J: TRBJ1-1; DNA: TGTGCCAGCATACCCGCTCAGGGCACGAACACTGAAGCTTTCTTT; CDR3: CASIPAQGTNTEAFF
V: TRBV6-5; size: NA; D: NA; J: TRBJ1-5; DNA: TGTGCCAGCAGTCTTAACTCAGGGGTCGGTCAGCCCCAGCATTTT; CDR3: CASSLNSGVGQPQHF
V: TRBV2; size: NA; D: NA; J: TRBJ2-5; DNA: TGTGCCGGACAGATTCAAGAGACCCAGTACTTC; CDR3: CAGQIQETQYF
V: TRBV10-1; size: NA; D: NA; J: TRBJ2-7; DNA: TGCGCCAGCCGACCAGCGGGCTCCTACGAGCAGTACTTC; CDR3: CASRPAGSYEQYF
V: TRBV6-2/TRBV6-3; size: NA; D: NA; J: TRBJ2-1; DNA: TGTGCCAGCAGTTACAGGGAATACAATGAGCAGTTCTTC; CDR3: CASSYREYNEQFF
V: TRBV5-1; size: NA; D: NA; J: TRBJ1-2; DNA: TGCGCCAGCAGCTTGGATCAACGGTCAGGGGATGGCTACACCTTC; CDR3: CASSLDQRSGDGYTF
V: TRBV28; size: NA; D: NA; J: TRBJ1-2; DNA: TGTGCCAGCAGTAGGGCTTGGGGCTACACCTTC; CDR3: CASSRAWGYTF
V: TRBV6-2/TRBV6-3; size: NA; D: TRBD2; J: TRBJ2-5; DNA: TGTGCCAGCAGTCAAGACTCGGGGGGGCTAGAGACCCAGTACTTC; CDR3: CASSQDSGGLETQYF
V: TRBV29-1; size: NA; D: NA; J: TRBJ1-1; DNA: TGCAGCGTTGAACGGGGGAACTCTGAAGCTTTCTTT; CDR3: CSVERGNSEAFF